This T cell receptor beta chain was documented in a study of CD8+ T cells in alopecia areata. Study-wide background: Patients in the treated group were given tofacitinib by mouth, 5 to 10 mg twice a day. For 6 to 18 months, tofacitinib was taken, and 6 months off drug followed. The study, taken as a whole, reports: Normal scalp showed lower clonality than lesional scalp, especially alopecia totalis/universalis.

This clone was seen more than once but under ten times. Its antigen is unknown. cDNA reverse transcribed from extracted RNA served as the sequencing template. TCRdb's copy holds only in-frame clones and misses some; the assay was immunoSEQ multiplex PCR. Altogether 120,000 or so clones are present, 30% to 40% being singletons, with the ten largest covering 3.1%. CDR3 length: 12 amino acids. Deletions cut 8 bases from V and 7 bases from J, with 15 bases between. The germline CDR1 and CDR2 sequences are MDHEN and SYDVKM. Peripheral blood and lesional scalp punch biopsies were taken from alopecia areata patients.

The sample comprised CD4+ T cells sorted from blood. This chain connects TRBV28 to TRBJ2-7, with D perhaps being TRBD1 or TRBD2 (6 bases each). The TCR originated in a human donor with alopecia areata. CDR3 sequence (DNA): TGTGCCAGCCTAGGGGGGCCTGAGGAGCAGTACTTC. Protein: CASLGGPEEQYF.